A single sample gave rise to the 2 T cell receptor beta chains below, sequenced in a study of neurological immune-mediated disorders (dated by TCRdb to between 2018 and 2020). The time point label corresponds to: longitudinal time-point 3. The receptor library was made with 5' RACE. Sequencer: Illumina HiSeq 2500. Using fastp trimming at Q25 and MiXCR clonotype assembly, TCRdb reanalyzed the public sequencing data and kept in-frame beta chains. Rows are unified per CDR3 protein, each entry keeping the most common DNA and genes. Within this sample are 84,000 or so distinct CDR3 sequences, with around 4% of them counted one time only. Together, the top ten hold around 5.8% of the sample. Sequenced: PBMCs. These receptors were obtained from a woman aged 60 to 75 with multiple sclerosis.

This clonotype was seen many times. The rearrangement joins TRBV5-1 to TRBJ1-4; no clear D gene. CDR3 length: 15 amino acids. CDR1 SGHRS and CDR2 YFSETQ come from the germline V gene. V lost 4 bases to trimming and J lost 0 bases, with 10 bases between them. The CDR3 loop is CASSEGPTTNEKLFF. The CDR3 DNA sequence: TGCGCCAGCAGCGAAGGACCGACAACTAATGAAAAACTGTTTTTT.

This clonotype was recorded at least ten times. V is TRBV7-9 and J is TRBJ2-3, with 14 bases lining up with TRBD2. CDR3 size: 19 residues. Unmatched junction bases numbered 6, after V lost 1 base and J lost 0 bases. Germline CDR1 and CDR2: SEHNR and FQNEAQ (reference sequence). DNA for the CDR3: TGTGCCAGCAGCTTAGACCGGGGGACTAGCGGGGGCAGCACAGATACGCAGTATTTT. It specifies CASSLDRGTSGGSTDTQYF. Filled out from reference TRBV7-9 and TRBJ2-3, the complete variable domain reads DTGVSQNPRHKITKRGQNVTFRCDPISEHNRLYWYRQTLGQGPEFLTYFQNEAQLEKSRLLSDRFSAERPKGSFSTLEIQRTEQGDSAMYLCASSLDRGTSGGSTDTQYFGPGTRLTVL.